The T cell receptor beta chain described here comes from a study of neurological immune-mediated disorders. Whole-study results and caveats: No CDR3 amino acid sequences were shared by expanded clones across subjects, suggesting private repertoires in all groups.

TCRdb redid the calling of the 5' RACE reads with MiXCR, one entry per CDR3 protein. In the table there are 49,000 or so distinct CDR3 sequences, around 17% of which are singletons. Volunteers from a blood bank in Maryland, USA, made up the healthy controls. Unsorted libraries were prepared from 2 million PBMCs held at -80 C. From germline, CDR1 is SNHLY and CDR2 FYNNEI. This CDR3 comprises 16 residues. J lost 6 bases, V lost 6 bases, and 8 bases had no gene match. This clonotype was seen repeatedly, ten times or more. Its antigen is undetermined. The chain couples TRBV2 to TRBJ2-3; TRBD2 aligns across 14 bases. The receptor was isolated from a man aged 55-75 years in good health. The sample was PBMCs. The CDR3 DNA reads as TGTGCCAGCAGCACTATGGGACTAGCGGGAGCGGATACGCAGTATTTT. This gives the protein CASSTMGLAGADTQYF.